The T cell receptor beta chain under discussion was sequenced for a study of blood T cell repertoires in COVID-19. Whole-study context: Specimens from acute and convalescent COVID-19 originated in the United States, Italy and Spain. T cells, B-cell-depleted T cells, or PBMCs supplied cDNA or gDNA.

Original processing methods: Quantification of nucleated cells was approximated via reference gene primer amplification. Measured with immunoSEQ multiplex PCR; TCRdb has only the in-frame clones, and not every one. V, J and clone size derive from that table, while D and trimming were established from the DNA sequence. The data hold roughly 240,000 clones, with roughly 82% observed a single time. This clone showed up just once. This CDR3 is built from 16 residues. Trimming pared 4 bases from V and 0 bases from J, leaving 11 bases between. CDR1 is KGHDR, CDR2 SFDVKD, per germline. The chain combines TRBV24-1 with TRBJ2-2, with D maybe TRBD1 (6 bases). The material sequenced was peripheral blood. This clonotype originated in a woman between 70 and 85 years old with acute or convalescent COVID-19. In DNA form, the CDR3 reads TGTGCCACCAGTGAAAATACAGGGTCGAACACCGGGGAGCTGTTTTTT. This sequence encodes CATSENTGSNTGELFF.